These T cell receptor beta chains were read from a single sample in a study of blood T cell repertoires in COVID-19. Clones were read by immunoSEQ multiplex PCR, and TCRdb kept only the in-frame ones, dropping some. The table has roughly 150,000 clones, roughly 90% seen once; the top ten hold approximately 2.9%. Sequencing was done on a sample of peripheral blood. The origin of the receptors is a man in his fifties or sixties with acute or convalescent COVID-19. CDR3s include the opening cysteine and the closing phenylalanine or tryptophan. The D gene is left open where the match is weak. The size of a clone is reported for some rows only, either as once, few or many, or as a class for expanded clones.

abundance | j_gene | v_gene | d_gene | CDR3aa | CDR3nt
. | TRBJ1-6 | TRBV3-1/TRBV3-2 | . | CASSQDRYARAASPLHF | TGTGCCAGCAGCCAAGATCGGTATGCCAGGGCGGCCTCACCCCTCCACTTT
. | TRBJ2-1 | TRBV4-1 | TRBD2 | CASSQDPLAGGNEQFF | TGCGCCAGCAGCCAAGATCCCCTAGCGGGGGGCAATGAGCAGTTCTTC
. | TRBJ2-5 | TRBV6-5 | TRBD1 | CASSTGTGQETQYF | TGTGCCAGCAGTACTGGGACAGGACAAGAGACCCAGTACTTC
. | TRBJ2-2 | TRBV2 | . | CASTPEGGAATGELFF | TGTGCCAGCACCCCTGAGGGTGGAGCGGCCACCGGGGAGCTGTTTTTT
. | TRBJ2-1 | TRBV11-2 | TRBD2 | CASSPRTSGDRYEQFF | TGTGCCAGCAGCCCCAGGACTAGCGGGGATCGGTATGAGCAGTTCTTC
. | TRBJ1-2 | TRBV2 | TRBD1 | CASRYGQGNYGYTF | TGTGCCAGTCGGTACGGACAGGGCAACTATGGCTACACCTTC
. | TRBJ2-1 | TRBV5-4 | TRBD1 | CASSDRGWGNGNEQFF | TGTGCCAGCAGTGACAGGGGGTGGGGAAACGGAAATGAGCAGTTCTTC
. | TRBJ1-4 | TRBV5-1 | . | CASSLSRSEKLFF | TGCGCCAGCAGCTTAAGTCGGAGCGAAAAACTGTTTTTT
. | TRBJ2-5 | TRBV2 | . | CASIYVGPRETQYF | TGTGCCAGCATATATGTGGGGCCACGGGAGACCCAGTACTTC
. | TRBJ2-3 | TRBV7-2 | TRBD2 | CASSVGTSDPQYF | TGTGCCAGCAGCGTCGGGACTAGCGATCCGCAGTATTTT
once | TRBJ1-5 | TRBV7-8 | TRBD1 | CASSRGTGGNQPQHF | TGTGCCAGCAGCCGGGGGACAGGGGGCAATCAGCCCCAGCATTTT
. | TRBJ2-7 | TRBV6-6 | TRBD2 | CATTSGGDLGEQYF | TGTGCCACGACTAGCGGGGGAGACCTCGGGGAGCAGTACTTC
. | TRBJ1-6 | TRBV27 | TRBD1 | CASSFPRNRGSNSPLHF | TGTGCCAGCAGTTTCCCTCGTAACAGGGGAAGTAATTCACCCCTCCACTTT
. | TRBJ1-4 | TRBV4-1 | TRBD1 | CASSAGGGVATNEKLFF | TGCGCCAGCAGCGCAGGGGGCGGGGTTGCAACTAATGAAAAACTGTTTTTT
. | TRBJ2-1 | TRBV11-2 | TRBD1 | CASSLVRQGNEQFF | TGTGCCAGCAGCTTAGTAAGACAGGGCAATGAGCAGTTCTTC
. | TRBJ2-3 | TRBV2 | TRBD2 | CASAIPSGGTDTQYF | TGTGCCAGCGCGATCCCTAGCGGGGGCACAGATACGCAGTATTTT
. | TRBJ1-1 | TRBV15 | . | CATSRRERNTEAFF | TGTGCCACCAGCAGACGAGAGAGGAACACTGAAGCTTTCTTT
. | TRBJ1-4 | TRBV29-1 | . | CSVGFVGSGEKLFF | TGCAGCGTTGGTTTTGTAGGGAGCGGTGAAAAACTGTTTTTT
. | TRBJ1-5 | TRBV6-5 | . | CASSYSAGGNQPQHF | TGTGCCAGCAGTTACTCGGCGGGGGGAAATCAGCCCCAGCATTTT
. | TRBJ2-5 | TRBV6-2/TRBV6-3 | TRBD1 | CASSYSRQGTKTQYF | TGTGCCAGCAGTTACTCCAGACAGGGCACAAAGACCCAGTACTTC
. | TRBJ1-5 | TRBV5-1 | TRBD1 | CASSLGDSNNQPQHF | TGCGCCAGCAGCTTGGGGGACAGTAACAATCAGCCCCAGCATTTT
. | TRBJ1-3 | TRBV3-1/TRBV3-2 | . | CASSLDGIVNF | TGTGCCAGCAGCCTGGACGGGATAGTTAATTTT
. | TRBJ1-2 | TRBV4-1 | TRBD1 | CASSQTGKHYGYTF | TGCGCCAGCAGCCAGACAGGGAAACACTATGGCTACACCTTC
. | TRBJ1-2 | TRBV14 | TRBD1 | CASSRTGGLYGYTF | TGTGCCAGCAGCCGGACAGGGGGTCTATATGGCTACACCTTC
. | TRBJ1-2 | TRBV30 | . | CAFVVLSGYTF | TGTGCGTTCGTCGTCCTGAGTGGCTACACCTTC
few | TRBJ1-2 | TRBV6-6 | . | CASHRGKLTTQGGYTF | TGTGCCAGCCACCGGGGGAAATTGACAACCCAAGGGGGCTACACCTTC
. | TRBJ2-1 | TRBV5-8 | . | CASRVYLAVLYNEQFF | TGTGCCAGCAGGGTCTACCTGGCGGTCCTCTACAATGAGCAGTTCTTC
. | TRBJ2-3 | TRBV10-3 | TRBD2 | CAIRSSGGTDTQYF | TGTGCCATCAGGTCTAGCGGGGGTACAGATACGCAGTATTTT
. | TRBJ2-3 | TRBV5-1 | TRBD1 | CASSLPGGPYQDTQYF | TGCGCCAGCAGCTTGCCAGGGGGCCCCTATCAAGATACGCAGTATTTT
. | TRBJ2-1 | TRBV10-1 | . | CASSERGWTYNEQFF | TGCGCCAGCAGTGAACGAGGGTGGACTTACAATGAGCAGTTCTTC
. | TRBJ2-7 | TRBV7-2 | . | CASSLLYEQYF | TGTGCCAGCAGCCTCCTCTACGAGCAGTACTTC
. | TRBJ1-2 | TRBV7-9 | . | CASSLEQGYGYTF | TGTGCCAGCAGCTTAGAGCAGGGTTATGGCTACACCTTC
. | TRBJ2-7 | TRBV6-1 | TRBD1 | CASSELAGGAYEQYF | TGTGCCAGCAGTGAACTGGCAGGGGGCGCCTACGAGCAGTACTTC
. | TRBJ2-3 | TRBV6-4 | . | CASSAGGWTDTQYF | TGTGCCAGCAGTGCCGGGGGATGGACAGATACGCAGTATTTT
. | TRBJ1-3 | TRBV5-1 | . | CASSLGPQGDGNTIYF | TGCGCCAGCAGCTTGGGGCCCCAGGGTGATGGAAACACCATATATTTT
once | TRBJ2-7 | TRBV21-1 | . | CASSGRISQGAIRRYEQYF | TGTGCCAGCAGCGGCCGAATATCACAGGGGGCAATTAGACGCTACGAGCAGTACTTC
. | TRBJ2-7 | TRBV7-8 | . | CASSPRGQGSHEQYF | TGTGCCAGCAGCCCGAGGGGACAAGGCAGCCACGAGCAGTACTTC
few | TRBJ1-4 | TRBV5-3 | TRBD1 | CARSLEGGQACLRTVEKLFF | TGTGCCAGAAGCTTAGAAGGCGGACAGGCCTGCTTAAGGACTGTCGAAAAACTGTTTTTT
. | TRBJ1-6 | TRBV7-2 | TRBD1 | CASSNRGQGTSPLHF | TGTGCCAGCAGCAACAGGGGACAGGGAACTTCACCCCTCCACTTT
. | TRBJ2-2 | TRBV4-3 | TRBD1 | CASSHRYTRTGVNTGELFF | TGCGCCAGCAGCCATCGTTATACGCGGACAGGGGTTAACACCGGGGAGCTGTTTTTT
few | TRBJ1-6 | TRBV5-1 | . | CASSQGVRHNSPLHF | TGCGCCAGCAGCCAGGGTGTCCGCCATAATTCACCCCTCCACTTT
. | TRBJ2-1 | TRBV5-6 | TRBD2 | CASSLPFAGGIDEQFF | TGTGCCAGCAGCTTGCCGTTCGCGGGGGGGATTGATGAGCAGTTCTTC
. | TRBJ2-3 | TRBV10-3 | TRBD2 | CAISLSGGSTDTQYF | TGTGCCATCAGTCTAAGCGGGGGCAGCACAGATACGCAGTATTTT
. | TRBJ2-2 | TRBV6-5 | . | CASSYSPPPSGELFF | TGTGCCAGCAGTTACAGCCCGCCCCCGTCCGGGGAGCTGTTTTTT